This is a list of T cell receptor beta chains from one sample in a study of metastatic and nonmetastatic thyroid tumors. TCRdb ran MiXCR on the PCR reads. This table holds roughly 20,000 clones, more than 30% found once. The sample consisted of tumor tissue. The receptors were gathered from a female donor with papillary thyroid cancer or a benign thyroid nodule (not recorded which). Some clones in this sample may be carry-over from other donors' samples. Both conserved end residues are part of each CDR3. The D gene is left open where the match is weak. Rows give clone size only sometimes, using once, few, many, or a class for an expanded clone.

CDR3 DNA: TGTGCTAGCAGCTTAGCCCCTTCTAGTGGGGATGAGCAGTTCTTC
CDR3 protein: CASSLAPSSGDEQFF
V gene: TRBV7-7
J gene: TRBJ2-1
D gene: .
clone size: .

CDR3 DNA: TGTGCCAGCAGTGGTAGGGGGGTTAGGGGCACTGAAGCTTTCTTT
CDR3 protein: CASSGRGVRGTEAFF
V gene: TRBV2
J gene: TRBJ1-1
D gene: .
clone size: medium-sized

CDR3 DNA: TGTGCCAGCTGTCCGCCCCGTTTGGGCAGGGGCACTGAAGCGTTCTTT
CDR3 protein: CASCPPRLGRGTEAFF
V gene: TRBV28
J gene: TRBJ1-1
D gene: .
clone size: .

CDR3 DNA: TGTGCCAGTACCACAGACCATAATGAAAAACTGTTTTTT
CDR3 protein: CASTTDHNEKLFF
V gene: TRBV19
J gene: TRBJ1-4
D gene: .
clone size: .

CDR3 DNA: TGCAGTGCTAGAGGTCTAGCGGGAATTCACGAGCAGTACTTC
CDR3 protein: CSARGLAGIHEQYF
V gene: TRBV20-1
J gene: TRBJ2-7
D gene: TRBD2
clone size: few

CDR3 DNA: TGTGCCAGCAGCTACCAGCCGGGACAGGGGATCCATGAGCAGTTCTTC
CDR3 protein: CASSYQPGQGIHEQFF
V gene: TRBV7-2
J gene: TRBJ2-1
D gene: TRBD1
clone size: medium-sized

CDR3 DNA: TGTGCCAGCAGTGAGGGCAGGCGTTCCTACGAGCAGTACTTC
CDR3 protein: CASSEGRRSYEQYF
V gene: TRBV6-1
J gene: TRBJ2-7
D gene: .
clone size: .

CDR3 DNA: TGCGCCAGCAGCCCGACCCCCGCTAGCGGGGACTACGAGCAGTACTTC
CDR3 protein: CASSPTPASGDYEQYF
V gene: TRBV4-1
J gene: TRBJ2-7
D gene: TRBD2
clone size: .

CDR3 DNA: TGTGCCAGCAGCTCGCTAACTTACGAGCAGTACTTC
CDR3 protein: CASSSLTYEQYF
V gene: TRBV7-9
J gene: TRBJ2-7
D gene: .
clone size: few

CDR3 DNA: TGTGCCAGCAGCCCCCCGGCGGGTCAAGGGCAGTTCTTC
CDR3 protein: CASSPPAGQGQFF
V gene: TRBV14
J gene: TRBJ2-1
D gene: .
clone size: many

CDR3 DNA: TGCGCCAGCAGCTGGACTAGCGGGAGGGGGGAGCTGTTTTTT
CDR3 protein: CASSWTSGRGELFF
V gene: TRBV5-1
J gene: TRBJ2-2
D gene: TRBD2
clone size: .

CDR3 DNA: TGTGCCAGTAGTAAAGGACATCTCAATCAGCCCCAGCATTTT
CDR3 protein: CASSKGHLNQPQHF
V gene: TRBV19
J gene: TRBJ1-5
D gene: .
clone size: .

CDR3 DNA: TGTGCCAGCAGTTATGGGGCCGGGAGCGCAGATACGCAGTATTTT
CDR3 protein: CASSYGAGSADTQYF
V gene: TRBV6-2/TRBV6-3
J gene: TRBJ2-3
D gene: .
clone size: few

CDR3 DNA: TGTGCCAGCAGCTTGACGGGGGGCGTATACGAGCAGTACTTC
CDR3 protein: CASSLTGGVYEQYF
V gene: TRBV7-2
J gene: TRBJ2-7
D gene: .
clone size: .

CDR3 DNA: TGCAGTGCTAGAGGTGGATCGGATAGCAATCAGCCCCAGCATTTT
CDR3 protein: CSARGGSDSNQPQHF
V gene: TRBV20-1
J gene: TRBJ1-5
D gene: .
clone size: .

CDR3 DNA: TGCAGTGCTAGGGCAGGGAATAACTATGGCTACACCTTC
CDR3 protein: CSARAGNNYGYTF
V gene: TRBV20-1
J gene: TRBJ1-2
D gene: .
clone size: .

CDR3 DNA: TGCGCCAGCAGCCAAGATAGAACCAGGGAGGTCAATGAGCAGTTCTTC
CDR3 protein: CASSQDRTREVNEQFF
V gene: TRBV4-1
J gene: TRBJ2-1
D gene: .
clone size: once

CDR3 DNA: TGTGCCACCCTGGGGGCTAGCGGGACCAATGAGCAGTTCTTC
CDR3 protein: CATLGASGTNEQFF
V gene: TRBV28
J gene: TRBJ2-1
D gene: TRBD2
clone size: medium-sized

CDR3 DNA: TGTGCCAGCAGTTCGGGACAGGACGGAACAGATACGCAGTATTTT
CDR3 protein: CASSSGQDGTDTQYF
V gene: TRBV27
J gene: TRBJ2-3
D gene: TRBD1
clone size: few

CDR3 DNA: TGCGCCAGCAGCGAACTAGCGGGAGCTTCCACAGATACGCAGTATTTT
CDR3 protein: CASSELAGASTDTQYF
V gene: TRBV10-1
J gene: TRBJ2-3
D gene: TRBD2
clone size: few

CDR3 DNA: TGTGCCAGCAGTCCCCAGACAGGGAGGGTGACGGAGACCCAGTACTTC
CDR3 protein: CASSPQTGRVTETQYF
V gene: TRBV28
J gene: TRBJ2-5
D gene: .
clone size: .

CDR3 DNA: TGTGCCAGCAGATTGACAAGCTATGGCTACACCTTC
CDR3 protein: CASRLTSYGYTF
V gene: TRBV28
J gene: TRBJ1-2
D gene: .
clone size: .

CDR3 DNA: TGTGCCAGCAGTTACCCCGGGGTAGCGGGAGGCGGGGAGACCCAGTACTTC
CDR3 protein: CASSYPGVAGGGETQYF
V gene: TRBV6-5
J gene: TRBJ2-5
D gene: TRBD2
clone size: few

CDR3 DNA: TGTGCCAGCAGGCTGAGTAGCCCCAATTCACCCCTCCACTTT
CDR3 protein: CASRLSSPNSPLHF
V gene: TRBV6-1
J gene: TRBJ1-6
D gene: .
clone size: .

CDR3 DNA: TGTGCCAGCAGTTTGGGGGGGCGGGAGCTGTTTTTT
CDR3 protein: CASSLGGRELFF
V gene: TRBV27
J gene: TRBJ2-2
D gene: .
clone size: .

CDR3 DNA: TGTGCCAGTAACGTCGGGGCCGGGCAGGTGAACACTGAAGCTTTCTTT
CDR3 protein: CASNVGAGQVNTEAFF
V gene: TRBV19
J gene: TRBJ1-1
D gene: .
clone size: .

CDR3 DNA: TGTGCCAGCAGCTTGGGCCCTGGCAATGAGCAGTTCTTC
CDR3 protein: CASSLGPGNEQFF
V gene: TRBV7-3
J gene: TRBJ2-1
D gene: .
clone size: few

CDR3 DNA: TGTGCCAGCAGCTTAGCCCCAGCAAGTTATGGCTACACCTTC
CDR3 protein: CASSLAPASYGYTF
V gene: TRBV11-3
J gene: TRBJ1-2
D gene: .
clone size: .

CDR3 DNA: TGTGCCAGCAGTGAAGGAGGACGGGACACTGAAGCTTTCTTT
CDR3 protein: CASSEGGRDTEAFF
V gene: TRBV25-1
J gene: TRBJ1-1
D gene: .
clone size: few

CDR3 DNA: TGTGCCAGCAGTTACTCGGGACAGGGGGACTCACCCCTCCACTTT
CDR3 protein: CASSYSGQGDSPLHF
V gene: TRBV6-5
J gene: TRBJ1-6
D gene: TRBD1
clone size: few

CDR3 DNA: TGTGCCAGCAGAACGGGACAGGGTAACTATGGCTACACCTTC
CDR3 protein: CASRTGQGNYGYTF
V gene: TRBV6-1
J gene: TRBJ1-2
D gene: TRBD1
clone size: few

CDR3 DNA: TGTGCCAGCAGCCTTACAGGGAACTGGGCCGGGGAGCTGTTTTTT
CDR3 protein: CASSLTGNWAGELFF
V gene: TRBV7-9
J gene: TRBJ2-2
D gene: .
clone size: .

CDR3 DNA: TGCAGTGCAGGGACAGCTGAAAAACTGTTGTTT
CDR3 protein: CSAGTAEKLLF
V gene: TRBV20-1
J gene: TRBJ1-4
D gene: TRBD1
clone size: .

CDR3 DNA: TGTGCCAGCACCCCTAACACTGAAGCTTTCTTT
CDR3 protein: CASTPNTEAFF
V gene: TRBV12-3/TRBV12-4
J gene: TRBJ1-1
D gene: .
clone size: .

CDR3 DNA: TGTGCCAGCAGCCCAGACCAGGGTCCCTACGAGCAGTACTTC
CDR3 protein: CASSPDQGPYEQYF
V gene: TRBV4-2
J gene: TRBJ2-7
D gene: .
clone size: .